One and the same sample provided the 3 T cell receptor beta chains below, sequenced in a study of Tregs in tolerant kidney transplant recipients. Clones were read by immunoSEQ multiplex PCR, and TCRdb kept only the in-frame ones, dropping some. The sample records hundreds of thousands of clones, about 80% being singletons. The specimen sequenced was CD4+ T cells from blood. The receptor set was obtained from a human donor in good health.

J is TRBJ2-7 and V is TRBV5-1, with 8 bases identical to TRBD2. The J segment lost 0 bases and the V segment lost 3 bases, leaving 14 bases of the junction unmatched. Germline CDR1 and CDR2: SGHRS and YFSETQ. CDR3 length: 18 residues. The DNA for the CDR3 is TGCGCCAGCAGCTGGGCCCCGGCTAGCGGGCGGAGCTCCTACGAGCAGTACTTC. It is translated as CASSWAPASGRSSYEQYF.

The chain uses TRBV7-9 and TRBJ1-1; 7 bases match TRBD1. Germline assignment: CDR1 SEHNR and CDR2 FQNEAQ (reference sequence). V trimming: 2 bases; J trimming: 11 bases; junction bases outside the gene matches: 11. The CDR3 spans 14 residues. CDR3: CASSLTGQAGGAFF. The CDR3 DNA reads TGTGCCAGCAGCTTAACCGGACAGGCCGGTGGGGCTTTCTTT.

Only a few counts were recorded for this clone. This chain links TRBV6-1 with TRBJ1-3; 7 bases map to TRBD1. Germline CDR1 is MNHNS and CDR2 is SASEGT. V gave up 4 bases and J gave up 8 bases; unmatched junction bases: 8. CDR3 size: 14 residues. The CDR3 loop is CASSGQGFGDTIYF. The CDR3 DNA follows: TGTGCCAGCAGTGGACAGGGATTCGGTGACACCATATATTTT.